Listed below are T cell receptor beta chains from one sample, sequenced in a study of cytomegalovirus exposure and HLA in healthy donors. The table came from immunoSEQ multiplex PCR; TCRdb's copy has only in-frame clones and leaves some out. Altogether 150,000 or so clones are present, 60% to 85% being singletons, with the ten largest covering roughly an eighth. Source material: PBMCs. All receptors come from a man aged 40-55 years in good health and CMV-seropositive. Each CDR3 is given with its conserved first and last residue. The D gene is left open where the match is weak. Some rows have no size entry. The others give once, few or many, or a class for an expanded clone.

size	V	J	D	DNA	CDR3
NA	TRBV27	TRBJ1-1	NA	TGTGCCAGCACCACTCAGGGGAACACTGAAGCTTTCTTT	CASTTQGNTEAFF
NA	TRBV7-9	TRBJ2-2	TRBD1	TGTGCCAGCAGCTTAGGGCCGGGACAGGGGTACACCGGGGAGCTGTTTTTT	CASSLGPGQGYTGELFF
NA	TRBV10-3	TRBJ2-5	TRBD1	TGTGCCATCAGCCCCGGACAGGGCCGAGAGACCCAGTACTTC	CAISPGQGRETQYF
NA	TRBV18	TRBJ1-3	NA	TGTGCCAGCTCACCACCCCCGGCTAGCTCTGGAAACACCATATATTTT	CASSPPPASSGNTIYF
NA	TRBV27	TRBJ2-5	TRBD2	TGTGCCAGCGGACTAGCGGGAGCCATTCAAGAGACCCAGTACTTC	CASGLAGAIQETQYF
NA	TRBV15	TRBJ2-3	NA	TGTGCCACCAGCACCTACTTGTCAGATACGCAGTATTTT	CATSTYLSDTQYF
NA	TRBV7-9	TRBJ1-6	NA	TGTGCCAGCAGCTTAGCGGAGGGGCCCCTCCACTTT	CASSLAEGPLHF
NA	TRBV7-2	TRBJ1-5	NA	TGTGCCAGCAGCTTAGCCTCGCAGCCCCAGCATTTT	CASSLASQPQHF
NA	TRBV15	TRBJ1-1	NA	TGTGCCACCAGCAGAGATCAGGCAGCAAACACTGAAGCTTTCTTT	CATSRDQAANTEAFF
NA	TRBV18	TRBJ2-1	TRBD2	TGTGCCAGCTCCGCCGGGACTAGCGGGAATGAGCAGTTCTTC	CASSAGTSGNEQFF
few	TRBV6-6	TRBJ2-7	NA	TGTGCCAGCAGTTACTCGAGTGTGCAGTACTTC	CASSYSSVQYF
NA	TRBV21-1	TRBJ2-7	NA	TGTGCCAGCAGCAAAGAGGGGACAGATTCCTACGAGCAGTACTTC	CASSKEGTDSYEQYF
few	TRBV5-1	TRBJ2-7	NA	TGCGCCAGCAGCTTAACGGGATCCTACGAGCAGTACTTC	CASSLTGSYEQYF
NA	TRBV19	TRBJ1-5	NA	TGTGCCAGTAGTAAGGGCGGGGGCAATCAGCCCCAGCATTTT	CASSKGGGNQPQHF
NA	TRBV5-4	TRBJ2-3	NA	TGTGCCAGCAGTCAGGACCGCGGGGATACGCAGTATTTT	CASSQDRGDTQYF